This T cell receptor beta chain was observed in a study of cytomegalovirus exposure and HLA in healthy donors. In regard to this clone: Its cognate antigen is unknown.

V was clipped by 7 bases and J by 4 bases; unmatched bases: 1. CDR1 SGHAT and CDR2 FQNNGV come from the germline V gene. CDR3 size: 11 residues. The PCR had 60 Vbeta and 13 Jbeta primers. Using immunoSEQ multiplex PCR, the repertoire was profiled, and TCRdb retains in-frame clones only, with some absent. Among about 200,000 clones listed, roughly 83% were seen once. Study-level points and caveats: The listing of 150 or so TCR beta chains classed them as cytomegalovirus-associated. The authors later linked a missense DCLRE1C variant to TCR beta V- and J-gene trimming. TCR association rates varied by HLA locus in a later analysis, with DRB1 highest and HLA-C lowest. An observed cluster of highly shared sequence variants was recorded as a likely sequencing artifact.

The chain recombines TRBV11-2 with TRBJ2-7; 7 bases agree with TRBD1. This clonotype was obtained from a male donor in good health and CMV-seropositive. The specimen was PBMCs. CDR3 nucleotides: TGTGCCAGCACCAGGGGGTACGAGCAGTACTTC. Its translation: CASTRGYEQYF.